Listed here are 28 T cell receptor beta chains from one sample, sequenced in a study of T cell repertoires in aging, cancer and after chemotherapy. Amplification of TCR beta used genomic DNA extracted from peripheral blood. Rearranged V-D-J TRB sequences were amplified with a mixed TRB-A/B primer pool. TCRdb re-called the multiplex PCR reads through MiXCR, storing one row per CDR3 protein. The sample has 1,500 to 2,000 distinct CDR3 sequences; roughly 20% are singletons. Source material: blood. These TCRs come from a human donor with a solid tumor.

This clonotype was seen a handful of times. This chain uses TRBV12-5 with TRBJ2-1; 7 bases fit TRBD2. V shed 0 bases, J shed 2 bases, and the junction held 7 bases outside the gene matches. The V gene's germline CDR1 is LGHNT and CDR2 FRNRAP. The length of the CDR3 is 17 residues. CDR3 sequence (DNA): TGTGCTAGTGGTTTGGTACGGGCGGGGGTACCCTACAATGAGCAGTTCTTC. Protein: CASGLVRAGVPYNEQFF.

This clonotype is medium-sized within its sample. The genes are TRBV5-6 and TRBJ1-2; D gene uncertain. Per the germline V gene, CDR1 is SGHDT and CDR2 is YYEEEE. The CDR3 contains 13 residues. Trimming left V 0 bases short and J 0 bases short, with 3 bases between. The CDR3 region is CASSLDTNYGYTF. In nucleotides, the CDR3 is TGTGCCAGCAGCTTGGACACTAACTATGGCTACACCTTC.

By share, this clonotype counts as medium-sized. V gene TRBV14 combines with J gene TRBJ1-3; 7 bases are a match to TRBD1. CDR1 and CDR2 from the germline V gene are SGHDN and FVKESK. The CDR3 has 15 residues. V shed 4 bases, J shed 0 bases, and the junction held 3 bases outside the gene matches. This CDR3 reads CASSRDSDSGNTIYF. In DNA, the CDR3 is TGTGCCAGCAGCCGGGACAGTGACTCTGGAAACACCATATATTTT. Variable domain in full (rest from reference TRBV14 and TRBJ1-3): EAGVTQFPSHSVIEKGQTVTLRCDPISGHDNLYWYRRVMGKEIKFLLHFVKESKQDESGMPNNRFLAERTGGTYSTLKVQPAELEDSGVYFCASSRDSDSGNTIYFGEGSWLTVV.

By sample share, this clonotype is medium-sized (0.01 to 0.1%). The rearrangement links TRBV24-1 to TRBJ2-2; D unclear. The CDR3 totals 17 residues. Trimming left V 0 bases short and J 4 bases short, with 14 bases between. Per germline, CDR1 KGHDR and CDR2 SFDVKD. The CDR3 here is CATSDLGTQPTTGELFF. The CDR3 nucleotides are TGTGCCACCAGTGATTTGGGTACCCAACCGACCACCGGGGAGCTGTTTTTT.

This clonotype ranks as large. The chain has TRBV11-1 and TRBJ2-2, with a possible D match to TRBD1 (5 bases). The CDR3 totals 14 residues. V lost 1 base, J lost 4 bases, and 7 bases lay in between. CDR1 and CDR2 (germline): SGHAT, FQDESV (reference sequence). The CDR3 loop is CASSLGQITGELFF. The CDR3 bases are TGTGCCAGCAGCTTAGGACAGATCACCGGGGAGCTGTTTTTT.

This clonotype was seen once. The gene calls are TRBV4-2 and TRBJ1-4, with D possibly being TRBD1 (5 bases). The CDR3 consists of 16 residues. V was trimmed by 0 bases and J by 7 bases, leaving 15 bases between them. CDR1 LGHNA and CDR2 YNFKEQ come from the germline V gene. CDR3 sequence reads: CASSQDFRGGGEKLFF. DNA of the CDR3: TGTGCCAGCAGCCAAGACTTTAGGGGAGGCGGTGAAAAACTGTTTTTT.

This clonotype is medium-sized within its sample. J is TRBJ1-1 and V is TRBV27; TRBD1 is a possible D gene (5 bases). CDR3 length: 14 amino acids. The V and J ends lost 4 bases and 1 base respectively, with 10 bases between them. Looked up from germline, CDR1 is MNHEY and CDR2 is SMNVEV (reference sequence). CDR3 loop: CASSSWGTNTEAFF. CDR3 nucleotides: TGTGCCAGCAGTTCTTGGGGGACGAACACTGAAGCTTTCTTT.

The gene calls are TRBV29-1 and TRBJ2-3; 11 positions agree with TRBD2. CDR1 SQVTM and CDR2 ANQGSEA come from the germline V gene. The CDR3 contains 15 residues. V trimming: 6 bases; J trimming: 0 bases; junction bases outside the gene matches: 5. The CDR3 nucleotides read TGCAGCGTCACTAGCGGGAGCCCTAGCACAGATACGCAGTATTTT. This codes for CSVTSGSPSTDTQYF.

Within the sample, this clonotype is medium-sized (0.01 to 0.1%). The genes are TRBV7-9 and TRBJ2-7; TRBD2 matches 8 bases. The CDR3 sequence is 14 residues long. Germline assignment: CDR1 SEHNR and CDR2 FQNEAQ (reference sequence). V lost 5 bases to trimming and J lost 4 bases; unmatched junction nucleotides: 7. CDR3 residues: CASSRQEREYEQYF. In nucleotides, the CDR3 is TGTGCCAGCAGCCGCCAGGAGCGGGAGTACGAGCAGTACTTC.

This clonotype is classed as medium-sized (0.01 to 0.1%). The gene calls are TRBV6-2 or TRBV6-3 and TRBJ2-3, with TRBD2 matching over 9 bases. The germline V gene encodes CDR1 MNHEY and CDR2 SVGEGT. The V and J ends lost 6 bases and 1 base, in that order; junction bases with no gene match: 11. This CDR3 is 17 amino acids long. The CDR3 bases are TGTGCCAGCAGGAGGTTAGCGGGAGTCGGGCGCACAGATACGCAGTATTTT. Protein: CASRRLAGVGRTDTQYF.

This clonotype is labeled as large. CDR3 bases: TGTGCCAGCAGTTACGGGGTCGGCTATGAGCAGTTCTTC. It translates to CASSYGVGYEQFF. The chain is built from TRBV6-5 and TRBJ2-1; D not resolved. V was trimmed by 2 bases and J by 8 bases, leaving 10 bases between them. The length of the CDR3 is 13 residues. The germline V gene has CDR1 MNHEY and CDR2 SVGAGI.

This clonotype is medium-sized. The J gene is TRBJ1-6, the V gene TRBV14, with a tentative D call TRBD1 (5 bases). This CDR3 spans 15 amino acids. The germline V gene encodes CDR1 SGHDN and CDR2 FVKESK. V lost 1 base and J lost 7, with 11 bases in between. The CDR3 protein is CASSQGRQGNSPLHF. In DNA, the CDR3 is TGTGCCAGCAGCCAAGGGCGGCAGGGCAATTCACCCCTCCACTTT. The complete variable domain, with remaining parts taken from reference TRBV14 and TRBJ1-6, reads EAGVTQFPSHSVIEKGQTVTLRCDPISGHDNLYWYRRVMGKEIKFLLHFVKESKQDESGMPNNRFLAERTGGTYSTLKVQPAELEDSGVYFCASSQGRQGNSPLHFGNGTRLTVT.

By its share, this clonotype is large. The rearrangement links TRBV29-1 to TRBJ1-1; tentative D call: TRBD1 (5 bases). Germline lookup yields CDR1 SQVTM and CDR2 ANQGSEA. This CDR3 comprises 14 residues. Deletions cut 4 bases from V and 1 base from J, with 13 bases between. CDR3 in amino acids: CSVARDWWNTEAFF. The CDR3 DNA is TGCAGCGTTGCCAGGGACTGGTGGAACACTGAAGCTTTCTTT.

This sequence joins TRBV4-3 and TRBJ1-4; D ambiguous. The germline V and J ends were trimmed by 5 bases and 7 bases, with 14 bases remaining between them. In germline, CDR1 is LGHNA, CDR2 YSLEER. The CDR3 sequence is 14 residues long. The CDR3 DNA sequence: TGCGCCAGCAGCGAACAGACGGCGGGTGAAAAACTGTTTTTT. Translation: CASSEQTAGEKLFF.

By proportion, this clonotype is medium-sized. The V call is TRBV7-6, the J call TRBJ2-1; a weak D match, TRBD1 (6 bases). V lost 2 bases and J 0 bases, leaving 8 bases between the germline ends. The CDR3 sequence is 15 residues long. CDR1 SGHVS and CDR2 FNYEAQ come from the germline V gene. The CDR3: CASSLQQGSYNEQFF. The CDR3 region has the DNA TGTGCCAGCAGCTTACAACAGGGCTCCTACAATGAGCAGTTCTTC.

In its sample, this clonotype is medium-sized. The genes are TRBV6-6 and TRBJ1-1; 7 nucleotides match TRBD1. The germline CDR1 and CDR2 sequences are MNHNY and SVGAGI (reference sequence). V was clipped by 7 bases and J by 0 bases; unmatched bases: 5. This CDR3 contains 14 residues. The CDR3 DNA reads TGTGCCAGCATTCTCGGACAGGTGAACACTGAAGCTTTCTTT. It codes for CASILGQVNTEAFF.

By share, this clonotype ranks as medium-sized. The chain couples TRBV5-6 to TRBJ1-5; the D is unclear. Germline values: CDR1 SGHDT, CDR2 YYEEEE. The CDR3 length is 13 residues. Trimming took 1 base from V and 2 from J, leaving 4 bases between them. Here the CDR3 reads CASSLRGNQPQHF. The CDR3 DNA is TGTGCCAGCAGCTTGCGGGGCAATCAGCCCCAGCATTTT.

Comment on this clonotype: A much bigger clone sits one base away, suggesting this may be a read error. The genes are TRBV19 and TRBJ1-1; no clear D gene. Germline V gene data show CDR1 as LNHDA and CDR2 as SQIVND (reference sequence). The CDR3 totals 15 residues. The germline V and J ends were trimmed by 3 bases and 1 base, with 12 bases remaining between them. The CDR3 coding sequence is TGTGCCAGTAGTATTAGATCGGGCACGAACACTGAAGCTTTCTTT. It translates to CASSIRSGTNTEAFF.

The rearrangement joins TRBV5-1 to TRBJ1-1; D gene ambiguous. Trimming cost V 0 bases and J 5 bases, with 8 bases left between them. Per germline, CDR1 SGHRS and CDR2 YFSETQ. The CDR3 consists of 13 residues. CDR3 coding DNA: TGCGCCAGCAGCTTGGACAAAGCTACTGAAGCTTTCTTT. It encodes CASSLDKATEAFF. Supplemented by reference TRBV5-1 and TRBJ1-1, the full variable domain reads KAGVTQTPRYLIKTRGQQVTLSCSPISGHRSVSWYQQTPGQGLQFLFEYFSETQRNKGNFPGRFSGRQFSNSRSEMNVSTLELGDSALYLCASSLDKATEAFFGQGTRLTVV.

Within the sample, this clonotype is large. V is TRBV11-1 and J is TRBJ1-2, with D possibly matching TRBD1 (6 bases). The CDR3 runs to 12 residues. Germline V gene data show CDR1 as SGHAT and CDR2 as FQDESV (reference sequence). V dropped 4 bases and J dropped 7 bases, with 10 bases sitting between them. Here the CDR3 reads CASSSNRVGYTF. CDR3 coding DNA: TGTGCCAGCAGCTCCAACAGGGTTGGCTACACCTTC. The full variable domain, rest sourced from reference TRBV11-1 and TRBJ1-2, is EAEVAQSPRYKITEKSQAVAFWCDPISGHATLYWYRQILGQGPELLVQFQDESVVDDSQLPKDRFSAERLKGVDSTLKIQPAELGDSAMYLCASSSNRVGYTFGSGTRLTVV.

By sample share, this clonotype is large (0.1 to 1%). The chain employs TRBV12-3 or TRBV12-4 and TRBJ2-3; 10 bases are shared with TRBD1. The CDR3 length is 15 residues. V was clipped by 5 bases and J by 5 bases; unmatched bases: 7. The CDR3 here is CASSGGTGVRDTQYF. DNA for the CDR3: TGTGCCAGCAGTGGAGGGACAGGGGTGCGAGATACGCAGTATTTT.

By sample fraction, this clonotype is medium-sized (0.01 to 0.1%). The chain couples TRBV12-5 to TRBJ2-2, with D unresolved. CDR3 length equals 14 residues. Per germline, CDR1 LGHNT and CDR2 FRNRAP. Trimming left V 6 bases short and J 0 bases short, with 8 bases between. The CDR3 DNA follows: TGTGCTAGTGGGACCGGGTCGAACACCGGGGAGCTGTTTTTT. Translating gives CASGTGSNTGELFF.

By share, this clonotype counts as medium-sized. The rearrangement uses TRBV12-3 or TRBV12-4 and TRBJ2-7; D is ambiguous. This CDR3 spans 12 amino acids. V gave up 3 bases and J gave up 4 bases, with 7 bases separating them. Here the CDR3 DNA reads TGTGCCAGCAGTTTTGAACCGTACGAGCAGTACTTC. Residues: CASSFEPYEQYF.

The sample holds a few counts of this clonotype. This CDR3 reads CASSSGPTAYEQYF. Here the CDR3 DNA reads TGCGCCAGCAGCTCCGGGCCAACTGCCTACGAGCAGTACTTC. V usage is TRBV5-1 and J usage is TRBJ2-7; D call uncertain. This CDR3 region has 14 residues. The V gene's germline CDR1 is SGHRS and CDR2 YFSETQ. V gave up 3 bases and J gave up 2 bases, with 12 bases separating them.

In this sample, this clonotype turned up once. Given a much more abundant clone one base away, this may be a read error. CDR3 amino acids: CASRPLSGSGTGYTF. The CDR3 nucleotides read TGTGCCAGCAGGCCCCTCTCTGGGAGCGGAACTGGCTACACCTTC. The chain uses TRBV6-2 or TRBV6-3 and TRBJ1-2, with D unresolved. This CDR3 spans 15 amino acids. Deletions cut 6 bases from V and 7 bases from J, with 21 bases between. Germline CDR1 and CDR2: MNHEY and SVGEGT.

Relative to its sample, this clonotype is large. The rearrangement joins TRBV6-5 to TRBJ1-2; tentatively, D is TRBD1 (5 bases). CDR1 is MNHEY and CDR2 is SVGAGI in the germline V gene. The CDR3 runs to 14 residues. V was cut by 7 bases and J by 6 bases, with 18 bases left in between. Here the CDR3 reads CASTRGVTLDGYTF. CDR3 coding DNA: TGTGCCAGCACCCGGGGGGTGACACTGGATGGCTACACCTTC.

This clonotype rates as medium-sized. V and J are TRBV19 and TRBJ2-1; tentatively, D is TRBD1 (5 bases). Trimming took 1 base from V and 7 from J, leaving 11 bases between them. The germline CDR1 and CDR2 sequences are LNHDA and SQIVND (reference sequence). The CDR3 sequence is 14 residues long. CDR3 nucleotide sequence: TGTGCCAGTAGTATAGGTGACAGACGGAATGAGCAGTTCTTC. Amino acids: CASSIGDRRNEQFF.

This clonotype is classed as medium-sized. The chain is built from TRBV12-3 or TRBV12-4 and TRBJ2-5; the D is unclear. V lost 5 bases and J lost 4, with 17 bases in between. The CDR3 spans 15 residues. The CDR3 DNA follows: TGTGCCAGCAGTATCCCTCCCGGCGGTAGAGAGACCCAGTACTTC. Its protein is CASSIPPGGRETQYF.